This T cell receptor (beta chain) was observed in a study of shared clonotypes between healthy human individuals. Concerning this clone: The antigen is not known. The identical CDR3 is also encoded by other nucleotide sequences in the sample.

The study's findings and limits: The sharing of about 5% of naive CD4 clonotypes was seen across a few donors. Generation probabilities of non-shared clonotypes were lower (relative to those shared by all four donors).

V was pared by 1 base and J by 3 bases, with 5 bases between. The CDR3 sequence is 13 residues long. Germline lookup yields CDR1 SGHTA and CDR2 FQGTGA. Naive CD8 cells, CD45RO-negative and positively selected for CCR7, excluded terminally differentiated effector memory CD45RA+ cells. Healthy and HIV-negative, the adult donors had no recent acute infections or vaccinations. Repertoires were generated with immunoSEQ multiplex PCR, while TCRdb's copy carries only in-frame clones and drops some. The table records under 1 million clones, 80% to 95% of them present only once. Sequencing was done on a sample of naive CD8+ T cells sorted from blood. The clonotype comes from a man younger than 45 in good health. The chain couples TRBV7-3 to TRBJ2-3; D is unclear. The CDR3 DNA is TGTGCCAGCAGCTTAAGTCCGACAGATACGCAGTATTTT. This codes for CASSLSPTDTQYF.